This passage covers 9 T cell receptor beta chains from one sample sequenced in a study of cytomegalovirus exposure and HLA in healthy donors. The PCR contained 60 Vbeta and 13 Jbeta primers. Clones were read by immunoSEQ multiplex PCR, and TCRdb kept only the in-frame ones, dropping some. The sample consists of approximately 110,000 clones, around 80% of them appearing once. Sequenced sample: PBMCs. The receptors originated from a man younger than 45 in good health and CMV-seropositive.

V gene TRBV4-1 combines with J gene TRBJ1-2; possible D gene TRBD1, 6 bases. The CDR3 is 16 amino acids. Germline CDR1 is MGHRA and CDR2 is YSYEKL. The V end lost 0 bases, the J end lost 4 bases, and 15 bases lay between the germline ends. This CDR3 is CASSQEGAPGSYGYTF. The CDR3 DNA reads TGCGCCAGCAGCCAAGAGGGGGCCCCAGGCTCCTATGGCTACACCTTC.

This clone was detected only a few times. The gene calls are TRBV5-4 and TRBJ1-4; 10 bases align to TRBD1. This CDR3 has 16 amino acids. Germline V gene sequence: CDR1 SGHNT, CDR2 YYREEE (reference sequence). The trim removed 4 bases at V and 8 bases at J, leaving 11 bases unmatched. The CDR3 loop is CASSQGTGAGPEKLFF. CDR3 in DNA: TGTGCCAGCAGCCAGGGGACAGGGGCCGGCCCCGAAAAACTGTTTTTT.

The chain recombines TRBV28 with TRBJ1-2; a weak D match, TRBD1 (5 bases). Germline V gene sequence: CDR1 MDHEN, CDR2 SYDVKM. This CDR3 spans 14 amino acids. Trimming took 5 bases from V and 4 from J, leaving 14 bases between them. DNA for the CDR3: TGTGCCAGCAGTCCACGCGCGGGGACCTATGGCTACACCTTC. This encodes CASSPRAGTYGYTF.

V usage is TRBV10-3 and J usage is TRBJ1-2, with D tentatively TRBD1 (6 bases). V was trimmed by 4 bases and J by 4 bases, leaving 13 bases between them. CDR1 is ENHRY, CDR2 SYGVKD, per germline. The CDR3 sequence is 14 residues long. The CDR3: CAISAYRDIYGYTF. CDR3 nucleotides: TGTGCCATCAGTGCTTACCGGGACATCTATGGCTACACCTTC.

The CDR3 DNA is TGTGCCAGCAGCCAAGAGGGGGCGGGTGAAAAACTGTTTTTT. As protein: CASSQEGAGEKLFF. The V call is TRBV5-4, the J call TRBJ1-4, with TRBD1 matching 7 bases. Germline V gene sequence: CDR1 SGHNT, CDR2 YYREEE (reference sequence). The CDR3 extends over 14 amino acids. V dropped 4 bases and J dropped 7; count of bases not matched to a gene: 7.

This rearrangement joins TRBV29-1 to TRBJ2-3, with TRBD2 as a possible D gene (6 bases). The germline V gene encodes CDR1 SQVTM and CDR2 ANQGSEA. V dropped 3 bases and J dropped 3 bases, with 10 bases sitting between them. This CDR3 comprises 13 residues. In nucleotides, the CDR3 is TGCAGCGTTGAGACTAGTTCTACAGATACGCAGTATTTT. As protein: CSVETSSTDTQYF.

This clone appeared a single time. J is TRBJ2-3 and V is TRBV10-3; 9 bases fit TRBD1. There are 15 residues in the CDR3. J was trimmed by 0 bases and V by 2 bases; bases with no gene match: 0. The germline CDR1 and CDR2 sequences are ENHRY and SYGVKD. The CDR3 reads CAISEGTGSTDTQYF. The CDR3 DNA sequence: TGTGCCATCAGTGAGGGGACAGGGAGCACAGATACGCAGTATTTT.

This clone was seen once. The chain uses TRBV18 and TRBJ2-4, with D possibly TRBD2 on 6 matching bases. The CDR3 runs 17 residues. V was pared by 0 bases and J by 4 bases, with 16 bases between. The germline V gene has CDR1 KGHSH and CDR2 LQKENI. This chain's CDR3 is CASSPPSGKEGKNIQYF. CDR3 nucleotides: TGTGCCAGCTCACCACCGTCAGGGAAGGAGGGGAAAAACATTCAGTACTTC.

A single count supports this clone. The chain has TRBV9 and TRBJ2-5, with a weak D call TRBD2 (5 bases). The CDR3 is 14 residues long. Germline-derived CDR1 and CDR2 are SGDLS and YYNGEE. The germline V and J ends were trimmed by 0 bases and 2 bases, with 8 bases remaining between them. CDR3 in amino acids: CASSVGLAQETQYF. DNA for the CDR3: TGTGCCAGCAGCGTAGGGCTAGCTCAAGAGACCCAGTACTTC. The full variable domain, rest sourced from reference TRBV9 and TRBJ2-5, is DSGVTQTPKHLITATGQRVTLRCSPRSGDLSVYWYQQSLDQGLQFLIQYYNGEERAKGNILERFSAQQFPDLHSELNLSSLELGDSALYFCASSVGLAQETQYFGPGTRLLVL.